Listed here are 10 T cell receptor beta chains from one sample, sequenced in a study of CD8 T cells in Susac syndrome. With random hexamers, reverse transcription was performed on roughly 0.5 to 1 ug of RNA. Each CDR3 protein is one row after TCRdb ran MiXCR on the immunoSEQ multiplex PCR reads. The table lists 200,000 to 250,000 distinct CDR3 sequences, approximately 94% of them singletons. Sequencing was carried out using CD4+ T cells from PBMCs. Receptor source: a human donor with Susac syndrome.

The chain couples TRBV7-2 to TRBJ2-2, with TRBD1 identical over 7 bases. This CDR3 contains 17 residues. CDR1 SGHTA and CDR2 FQGNSA come from the germline V gene. After removal of 2 bases from V and 2 bases from J, the junction contained 8 bases not matched to a gene. In DNA form, the CDR3 reads TGTGCCAGCAGCTTACATCCCACAGGGGAAAACACCGGGGAGCTGTTTTTT. It yields the protein CASSLHPTGENTGELFF.

V is TRBV3-1 and J is TRBJ2-3; TRBD2 aligns across 9 bases. This CDR3 comprises 15 residues. With V trimmed by 0 bases and J by 4 bases, 2 bases remained unmatched. The germline CDR1 and CDR2 sequences are LGHDT and YNNKEL (reference sequence). This chain's CDR3 is CASSQERGGPDTQYF. Written as DNA, the CDR3 is TGTGCCAGCAGCCAAGAGCGGGGGGGCCCAGATACGCAGTATTTT.

The chain links TRBV30 to TRBJ2-5; 10 nucleotides line up with TRBD1. Germline CDR1 GTSNPN, CDR2 SVGIG (reference sequence). With V trimmed by 0 bases and J by 5 bases, 3 bases remained unmatched. The CDR3 consists of 14 residues. In DNA form, the CDR3 reads TGTGCCTGGAGTGTACAGGACAGGGGGGAGACCCAGTACTTC. Protein sequence: CAWSVQDRGETQYF.

This clonotype was detected only once. The CDR3 reads CASSQDETSFTQYF. CDR3 in DNA: TGCGCCAGCAGCCAAGATGAAACTAGTTTTACGCAGTATTTT. This rearrangement joins TRBV4-1 to TRBJ2-3; D might be TRBD2 (5 bases). Germline CDR1 MGHRA, CDR2 YSYEKL. This CDR3 region has 14 residues. V shed 0 bases and J shed 8 bases, with 12 bases lying between them.

The CDR3 DNA reads as TGTGCCTGGAGTAACGGACAGGGGGACAGTGAAAAACTGTTTTTT. Protein sequence: CAWSNGQGDSEKLFF. The chain couples TRBV30 to TRBJ1-4; 10 bases align to TRBD1. In germline, CDR1 is GTSNPN, CDR2 SVGIG (reference sequence). The CDR3 covers 15 residues. Trimming removed 2 bases from V and 7 bases from J; junction bases left unmatched: 7. The whole variable domain, remainder taken from reference TRBV30 and TRBJ1-4, is SQTIHQWPATLVQPVGSPLSLECTVEGTSNPNLYWYRQAAGRGLQLLFYSVGIGQISSEVPQNLSASRPQDRQFILSSKKLLLSDSGFYLCAWSNGQGDSEKLFFGSGTQLSVL.

J is TRBJ2-7 and V is TRBV30, with 7 positions matching TRBD1. The CDR3 extends over 12 amino acids. Germline-derived CDR1 and CDR2 are GTSNPN and SVGIG (reference sequence). V shed 8 bases, J shed 7 bases, and the junction held 11 bases outside the gene matches. CDR3 coding DNA: TGTGCCGGAATGAAGGGGGCGCGTGAGCAGTACTTC. Its translation: CAGMKGAREQYF.

The chain combines TRBV12-3 or TRBV12-4 with TRBJ2-1, with D maybe TRBD1 (6 bases). The CDR3 has 15 residues. Trimming left V 6 bases short and J 3 bases short, with 15 bases between. CDR3 loop: CASRSQTGVYNEQFF. The CDR3 nucleotides read TGTGCCAGCAGATCCCAGACAGGCGTCTACAATGAGCAGTTCTTC.

This chain links TRBV9 with TRBJ1-5; 10 bases agree with TRBD1. V was clipped by 3 bases and J by 2 bases; unmatched bases: 5. The CDR3 runs 16 residues. Germline assignment: CDR1 SGDLS and CDR2 YYNGEE. The CDR3 DNA reads as TGTGCCAGCAGCGCGGACGGGACAGGGGGCAATCAGCCCCAGCATTTT. Encoded protein: CASSADGTGGNQPQHF.

In its sample, this clonotype was seen a few times. The chain employs TRBV6-2 or TRBV6-3 and TRBJ2-1; TRBD2 matches 12 bases. V shed 2 bases, J shed 4 bases, and the junction held 0 bases outside the gene matches. This CDR3 spans 15 amino acids. Germline V gene data show CDR1 as MNHEY and CDR2 as SVGEGT. The CDR3 protein is CASSYGTSGYNEQFF. The CDR3 nucleotides are TGTGCCAGCAGTTACGGGACTAGCGGGTACAATGAGCAGTTCTTC.

This chain joins TRBV7-2 and TRBJ2-5; D may be TRBD2 (7 bases). Trimming left V 0 bases short and J 5 bases short, with 10 bases between. Per germline, CDR1 SGHTA and CDR2 FQGNSA. The CDR3 extends over 14 amino acids. The CDR3 reads CASSLAGGPETQYF. The CDR3 bases are TGTGCCAGCAGCTTAGCGGGGGGGCCGGAGACCCAGTACTTC.